A selection of T cell receptor beta chains follows, all from one sample in a study of T-cell memory formation after mild COVID-19. TCRdb reprocessed the 5' RACE reads with MiXCR, giving one entry per CDR3 protein. Of 25,000 to 35,000 distinct CDR3 sequences in the sample, approximately 7.4% were seen once. The sequenced material came from PBMCs or a T cell subset sorted from them (not recorded which). These receptors all stem from an adult woman who had mild COVID-19 (a few samples of this study predate the infection). Cell type and time point are not known. The CDR3 runs from the conserved cysteine through the conserved F or W. D genes are given only for firm matches. Size tells how often a clone was seen (once, few, many) or the class of an expanded clone, and some rows leave it out.

V gene	J gene	clone size	CDR3 length	D gene	CDR3 DNA	CDR3 protein
TRBV29-1	TRBJ2-3	many	15	TRBD2	TGCAGCGTTTGTCTAGCGGATACTAGCACAGATACGCAGTATTTT	CSVCLADTSTDTQYF
TRBV20-1	TRBJ1-1	medium-sized	13	.	TGCAGTGCGCCCCGGGGGATGGACACTGAAGCTTTCTTT	CSAPRGMDTEAFF
TRBV7-2	TRBJ2-1	many	13	.	TGTGCCAGCAGCTTTAAGGACCACAATGAGCAGTTCTTC	CASSFKDHNEQFF
TRBV27	TRBJ1-1	many	16	.	TGTGCCAGCAGTTTATCCCACCGTACAGCCCGTAGTGAAGCTTTCTTT	CASSLSHRTARSEAFF
TRBV20-1	TRBJ2-7	many	14	TRBD1	TGCAGTGCTAGAGATTCCGGGACAGGCTACGAGCAGTACTTC	CSARDSGTGYEQYF
TRBV7-9	TRBJ2-3	medium-sized	16	TRBD2	TGTGCCAGCAGCTTCCTAGCGGGGGGCCGCACAGATACGCAGTATTTT	CASSFLAGGRTDTQYF
TRBV6-5	TRBJ1-2	.	15	TRBD1	TGTGCCAGCAGTTCCCGGGACAGGGTTAACTATGGCTACACCTTC	CASSSRDRVNYGYTF
TRBV5-6	TRBJ1-2	many	14	.	TGTGCCAGCAGCTTGGAGGATACGGCTTATGGCTACACCTTC	CASSLEDTAYGYTF
TRBV6-1	TRBJ2-2	many	17	TRBD2	TGTGCCAGCAGTGAAACTAGCGGGGGGCATTACACCGGGGAGCTGTTTTTT	CASSETSGGHYTGELFF
TRBV25-1	TRBJ1-1	many	14	.	TGTGCCAGCAGTGACCGAGAGTCGGGCACTGAAGCTTTCTTT	CASSDRESGTEAFF
TRBV7-2	TRBJ2-7	many	18	TRBD2	TGTGCCAGCTCCCCACGGACTAGCGGGGGGCCGAGCTCCTACGAGCAGTACTTC	CASSPRTSGGPSSYEQYF
TRBV7-9	TRBJ2-2	.	16	TRBD2	TGTGCCAGTAAAAGCACTAGCGGGAGGTTCGCCGGGGAGCTGTTTTTT	CASKSTSGRFAGELFF
TRBV20-1	TRBJ2-1	many	14	TRBD1	TGCAGTGCTAGAGGGACAGGGGACTACAATGAGCAGTTCTTC	CSARGTGDYNEQFF
TRBV19	TRBJ2-2	many	15	TRBD1	TGTGCCAGTAGTTCAACAGGGGTGAACACCGGGGAGCTGTTTTTT	CASSSTGVNTGELFF
TRBV30	TRBJ2-5	many	13	TRBD2	TGTGCCTGGAATTCGGGAGGGCCGGAGACCCAGTACTTC	CAWNSGGPETQYF
TRBV9	TRBJ2-5	many	12	.	TGTGCCAGCAGGTCGAGACAAGAGACCCAGTACTTC	CASRSRQETQYF
TRBV6-1	TRBJ1-5	many	15	.	TGTGCCAGCAGCGCCCCCCCCGACAGGAATCAGCCCCAGCATTTT	CASSAPPDRNQPQHF
TRBV4-3	TRBJ2-2	.	14	.	TGCGCCAGTAGCGTAGTGGTCTCCACCGGGGAGCTGTTTTTT	CASSVVVSTGELFF
TRBV4-1	TRBJ2-1	many	16	.	TGCGCCAGCAGCCAAGATTGGGGGGTCCGGGCCAATGAGCAGTTCTTC	CASSQDWGVRANEQFF
TRBV11-3	TRBJ2-5	.	14	.	TGTGCCAGCAGCTTAATGGCGGGCCAAGAGACCCAGTACTTC	CASSLMAGQETQYF
TRBV19	TRBJ2-5	few	14	TRBD2	TGTGCCAGTAGTGGCGGGAGGGGTCAAGAGACCCAGTACTTC	CASSGGRGQETQYF